This TCR beta chain comes out of a study of human T cells and chemical hapten exposure. Study-level information: DPC at 0.01% went onto the upper back in patch tests, read at 6 days.

Time point indicated: patch test 1, 2 weeks after DPC sensitization. Specified treatment: therapeutic diphenylcyclopropenone sensitization with weekly scalp DPC. Germline V gene lookup returns CDR1 SGHAT and CDR2 FQNNGV. With 5 bases removed from V and 3 bases from J, the gap between germline ends came to 13 bases. This CDR3 comprises 14 residues. This clonotype was counted at least ten times. Individual cDNA molecules had unique molecular identifiers attached to them by the library. TCRdb reanalysed the RACE reads using MiXCR and keeps one entry per CDR3 protein. The top ten hold about 14% of the sample, which has approximately 60,000 distinct CDR3 sequences, 7.5% to 10% seen once.

Sequences were derived from whole blood, sampled in connection with sensitization to the hapten diphenylcyclopropenone (DPC). This clonotype originated in a woman between 40 and 55 years old with alopecia areata. Some clones in this sample may be carry-over from other donors' samples. The rearrangement joins TRBV11-2 to TRBJ1-1, with a tentative D call TRBD1 (5 bases). The CDR3 reads CASSPEGRHTEAFF. The CDR3 DNA reads as TGTGCCAGCAGCCCAGAGGGGCGCCACACTGAAGCTTTCTTT.